Listed below are T cell receptor beta chains from one sample, sequenced in a study of blood T cells in healthy people across ages. TCRdb passed the 5' RACE reads through MiXCR, listing each CDR3 protein once. The sample contains over 600,000 distinct CDR3 sequences, about 46% of which appear only once. The sample comprised blood. The source of these receptors is a man at least 80 years old in good health. Each CDR3 is given with its conserved first and last residue. The D gene is left open where the match is weak. Size is omitted from some rows. Given values are once, few, many or a class for expanded clones.

J: TRBJ2-4
size: many
V: TRBV12-3/TRBV12-4
D: -
CDR3: CASSSLRRGIQYF
DNA: TGTGCCAGCAGTTCACTCCGCCGGGGCATTCAGTACTTC

J: TRBJ2-1
size: -
V: TRBV5-6
D: TRBD2
CDR3: CASSLFASGMSNEQFF
DNA: TGTGCCAGCAGCTTGTTCGCTAGCGGGATGTCAAATGAGCAGTTCTTC

J: TRBJ2-4
size: -
V: TRBV9
D: -
CDR3: CASSVGRSGIYNEQYF
DNA: TGTGCCAGCAGCGTAGGGAGGTCAGGGATATACAATGAGCAGTACTTC

J: TRBJ2-3
size: -
V: TRBV12-3/TRBV12-4
D: -
CDR3: CASSLGVGADTEYF
DNA: TGTGCCAGCAGTTTGGGGGTGGGAGCAGATACGGAGTATTTT

J: TRBJ2-2
size: -
V: TRBV27
D: -
CDR3: CASSLGSVSTGELFF
DNA: TGTGCCAGCAGTTTGGGCAGTGTATCCACCGGGGAGCTGTTTTTT

J: TRBJ2-1
size: many
V: TRBV12-3/TRBV12-4
D: TRBD2
CDR3: CASTSSGRSYNEQFF
DNA: TGTGCCAGCACTTCTAGCGGACGTTCCTACAATGAGCAGTTCTTC

J: TRBJ2-1
size: -
V: TRBV4-2
D: TRBD1
CDR3: CASSQDRGTGFNEQFF
DNA: TGTGCCAGCAGCCAAGATCGAGGGACAGGGTTCAATGAGCAGTTCTTC

J: TRBJ2-3
size: -
V: TRBV28
D: -
CDR3: CASTLAVADTQYF
DNA: TGTGCCAGCACCTTGGCAGTTGCAGATACGCAGTATTTT

J: TRBJ1-2
size: -
V: TRBV9
D: -
CDR3: CACSAEWDNYGYTF
DNA: TGTGCCTGCAGCGCCGAATGGGACAACTATGGCTACACCTTC

J: TRBJ2-7
size: -
V: TRBV4-2
D: TRBD2
CDR3: CASSDQLAGDYEQYF
DNA: TGTGCCAGCAGCGACCAACTAGCGGGGGACTACGAGCAGTACTTC

J: TRBJ2-3
size: -
V: TRBV21-1
D: -
CDR3: CASSNRTRTDTQYF
DNA: TGTGCCAGCAGCAATAGGACACGCACAGATACGCAGTATTTT

J: TRBJ2-2
size: few
V: TRBV10-3
D: -
CDR3: CAISESGARTGELFF
DNA: TGTGCCATCAGTGAGTCTGGAGCCCGGACCGGGGAGCTGTTTTTT

J: TRBJ1-1
size: -
V: TRBV5-1
D: TRBD1
CDR3: CASSLEPGQWNTEVFF
DNA: TGCGCCAGCAGCTTGGAACCGGGACAGTGGAACACTGAAGTTTTCTTT

J: TRBJ2-4
size: many
V: TRBV5-1
D: TRBD1
CDR3: CASSLGTDKNIQYF
DNA: TGCGCCAGCAGCCTGGGGACAGACAAAAACATTCAGTACTTC

J: TRBJ2-7
size: -
V: TRBV11-1
D: -
CDR3: CASSLSLDYEQYF
DNA: TGTGCCAGCAGCTTATCTCTGGACTACGAGCAGTACTTC

J: TRBJ2-1
size: -
V: TRBV9
D: TRBD2
CDR3: CASSVGIGGSYNEQFF
DNA: TGTGCCAGCAGCGTAGGAATTGGCGGGAGTTACAATGAGCAGTTCTTC

J: TRBJ2-7
size: -
V: TRBV7-2
D: -
CDR3: CASSFSRSSYEQYF
DNA: TGTGCCAGCAGCTTTTCGCGCAGCTCCTACGAGCAGTACTTC

J: TRBJ2-1
size: few
V: TRBV9
D: -
CDR3: CASSEPGNEQFF
DNA: TGTGCCAGCAGCGAGCCTGGGAATGAGCAGTTCTTC

J: TRBJ2-5
size: many
V: TRBV20-1
D: -
CDR3: CSARENSRETQYF
DNA: TGCAGTGCTAGAGAAAACAGTCGGGAGACCCAGTACTTC

J: TRBJ2-7
size: -
V: TRBV6-1
D: TRBD2
CDR3: CASLAGLANDEQYF
DNA: TGTGCCAGCTTGGCGGGACTAGCGAACGACGAGCAGTACTTC

J: TRBJ2-5
size: few
V: TRBV10-3
D: -
CDR3: CAAAGRQETQYF
DNA: TGTGCCGCAGCGGGTCGGCAAGAGACCCAGTACTTC

J: TRBJ2-7
size: many
V: TRBV5-1
D: -
CDR3: CASSSPDYEQYF
DNA: TGCGCCAGCAGCTCCCCGGACTACGAGCAGTACTTC

J: TRBJ2-1
size: -
V: TRBV12-3/TRBV12-4
D: TRBD2
CDR3: CASTKGLAGRSSYNEQFF
DNA: TGTGCCAGCACCAAAGGACTAGCGGGACGAAGCTCCTACAATGAGCAGTTCTTC

J: TRBJ2-5
size: -
V: TRBV29-1
D: TRBD1
CDR3: CSSSTGVRETQYF
DNA: TGCAGCTCCTCTACAGGGGTGCGGGAGACCCAGTACTTC

J: TRBJ2-1
size: -
V: TRBV20-1
D: TRBD2
CDR3: CSAMSPLTGLAGRNEQFF
DNA: TGCAGTGCTATGTCTCCTCTTACCGGCCTAGCGGGACGGAATGAGCAGTTCTTC

J: TRBJ2-1
size: few
V: TRBV5-4
D: TRBD2
CDR3: CASSVSGRAAGEQFF
DNA: TGTGCCAGCAGCGTTAGCGGGAGGGCCGCCGGTGAGCAGTTCTTC

J: TRBJ1-1
size: -
V: TRBV5-5
D: -
CDR3: CASSPLRVNTEAFF
DNA: TGTGCCAGCAGCCCCTTAAGGGTGAACACTGAAGCTTTCTTT

J: TRBJ2-1
size: few
V: TRBV20-1
D: -
CDR3: CSAPYDSYNEQFF
DNA: TGCAGTGCCCCCTACGACTCCTACAATGAGCAGTTCTTC

J: TRBJ2-7
size: -
V: TRBV5-1
D: TRBD1
CDR3: CASSPTGAGEQYF
DNA: TGCGCCAGCAGCCCGACAGGGGCAGGGGAGCAGTACTTC

J: TRBJ2-7
size: few
V: TRBV9
D: TRBD2
CDR3: CASSARTSPIYEQYF
DNA: TGTGCCAGCAGCGCCCGGACTAGTCCTATCTACGAGCAGTACTTC

J: TRBJ2-3
size: -
V: TRBV4-2
D: TRBD2
CDR3: CASSQELAVDTDTQYF
DNA: TGTGCCAGCAGCCAAGAACTAGCGGTCGACACAGATACGCAGTATTTT

J: TRBJ2-3
size: -
V: TRBV4-2
D: -
CDR3: CASSQDTRGSTDTQYF
DNA: TGTGCCAGCAGCCAAGATACGCGGGGAAGCACAGATACGCAGTATTTT

J: TRBJ2-3
size: -
V: TRBV20-1
D: TRBD2
CDR3: CSAREGTSGVTDTQYF
DNA: TGCAGTGCTAGAGAAGGGACTAGCGGTGTCACAGATACGCAGTATTTT

J: TRBJ2-7
size: few
V: TRBV20-1
D: -
CDR3: CSASLGQDYEQYF
DNA: TGCAGTGCCTCTCTGGGCCAGGACTACGAGCAGTACTTC

J: TRBJ2-3
size: once
V: TRBV29-1
D: -
CDR3: CSVEEAAGPAGTDTQYF
DNA: TGCAGCGTTGAAGAAGCTGCGGGGCCCGCGGGCACAGATACGCAGTATTTT

J: TRBJ2-4
size: -
V: TRBV6-6
D: TRBD1
CDR3: CASTTFPGGGKNIQYF
DNA: TGTGCCAGCACCACCTTCCCAGGGGGCGGCAAAAACATTCAGTACTTC

J: TRBJ1-1
size: -
V: TRBV20-1
D: -
CDR3: CSAKGGSGGMNTEAFF
DNA: TGCAGTGCGAAAGGGGGAAGCGGCGGAATGAACACTGAAGCTTTCTTT

J: TRBJ2-1
size: -
V: TRBV5-1
D: TRBD2
CDR3: CASGSGTRGNEQFF
DNA: TGCGCCAGCGGCTCCGGGACTAGAGGCAATGAGCAGTTCTTC

J: TRBJ2-3
size: few
V: TRBV10-3
D: -
CDR3: CAISFTGTGGMYTQYF
DNA: TGTGCCATCAGCTTCACCGGGACTGGCGGGATGTATACGCAGTATTTT

J: TRBJ2-1
size: -
V: TRBV4-2
D: TRBD2
CDR3: CASSTKGGDNEQFF
DNA: TGTGCCAGCAGCACTAAGGGAGGGGACAATGAGCAGTTCTTC

J: TRBJ2-1
size: -
V: TRBV24-1
D: -
CDR3: CATSDPSGLQGLTYDEQFF
DNA: TGTGCCACCAGTGACCCGAGCGGCTTGCAGGGGCTCACCTACGATGAGCAGTTCTTC

J: TRBJ2-1
size: few
V: TRBV29-1
D: -
CDR3: CSVEVAVAYNEQFF
DNA: TGCAGCGTTGAGGTCGCGGTGGCCTACAATGAGCAGTTCTTC

J: TRBJ2-1
size: few
V: TRBV12-3/TRBV12-4
D: -
CDR3: CASQLPYNEQFF
DNA: TGTGCCAGCCAGTTGCCTTACAATGAGCAGTTCTTC